Detailed here is one T cell receptor beta chain. Its target is unknown. V was pared by 0 bases and J by 0 bases, with 8 bases of the junction left unmatched. Germline V gene lookup returns CDR1 KGHSH and CDR2 LQKENI. The CDR3 loop spans 18 amino acids. This entry belongs to a study of T cell repertoires in ileal Crohn's disease. Points from the study as a whole: Clonality above 26.8% at surgery always came with endoscopic recurrence.

Using immunoSEQ multiplex PCR, the repertoire was profiled, and TCRdb retains in-frame clones only, with some absent. The sample lists more than 9,000 clones; roughly 79% were seen once. This sequence was found in an adult with Crohn's disease. This chain uses TRBV18 with TRBJ1-3; 7 nucleotides align to TRBD1. Sequencing was carried out using ileal tissue. CDR3 DNA sequence: TGTGCCAGCTCACCACCGAAGGGGGCCCTCTTCTCTGGAAACACCATATATTTT. This encodes CASSPPKGALFSGNTIYF.